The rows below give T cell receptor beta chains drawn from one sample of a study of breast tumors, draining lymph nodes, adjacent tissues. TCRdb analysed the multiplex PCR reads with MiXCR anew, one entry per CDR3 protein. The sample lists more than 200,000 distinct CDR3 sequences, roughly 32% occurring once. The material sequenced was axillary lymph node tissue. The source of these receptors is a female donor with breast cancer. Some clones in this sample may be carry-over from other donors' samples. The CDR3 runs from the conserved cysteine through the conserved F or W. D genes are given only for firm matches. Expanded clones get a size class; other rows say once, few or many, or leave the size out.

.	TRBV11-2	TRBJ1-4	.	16	TGTGCCAGCAGCTTTAGTACGGGGGACAATAATGAAAAACTGTTTTTT	CASSFSTGDNNEKLFF
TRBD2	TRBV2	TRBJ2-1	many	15	TGTGCCAGTACAAGCCTGACTAGCGGGAGCAATGAGCAGTTCTTC	CASTSLTSGSNEQFF
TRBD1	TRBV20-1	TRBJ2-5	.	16	TGCAGTGCTAGCCCCGGGACAGGGTTGTACCAAGAGACCCAGTACTTC	CSASPGTGLYQETQYF
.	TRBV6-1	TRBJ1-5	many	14	TGTGCCAGCAGTGCAGACTGGAGCAATCAGCCCCAGCATTTT	CASSADWSNQPQHF
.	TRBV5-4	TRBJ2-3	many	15	TGTGCCAGCAGCCCCCCTTCGGCGGGTCAAGATACGCAGTATTTT	CASSPPSAGQDTQYF
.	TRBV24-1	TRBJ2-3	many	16	TGTGCCACCAGTGATTTGTGGCTAAAATGTCGGGATACGCAGTATTTT	CATSDLWLKCRDTQYF
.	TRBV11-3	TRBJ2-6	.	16	TGTGCCAGCAGCCCGTCCCTCGGGGCGGGGGCCAACGTCCTGACTTTC	CASSPSLGAGANVLTF
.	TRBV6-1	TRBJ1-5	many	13	TGTGCCAGCAGTGAAATGGGGGGACAGCCCCAGCATTTT	CASSEMGGQPQHF
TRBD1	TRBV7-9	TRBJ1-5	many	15	TGTGCCAGCAGCCCCGTGACAGGGATCAATCAGCCCCAGCATTTT	CASSPVTGINQPQHF
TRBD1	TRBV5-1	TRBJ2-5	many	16	TGCGCCAGCAGCTTGGGGCACGGGACAGATCAAGAGACCCAGTACTTC	CASSLGHGTDQETQYF